A selection of T cell receptor beta chains follows, all from one sample in a study of blood T cell repertoires in COVID-19. Assay: immunoSEQ multiplex PCR; the TCRdb copy retains only in-frame clones and omits some. Of about 300,000 clones listed, over 70% are singletons. The sample taken for sequencing was peripheral blood. All receptors derive from a woman between 35 and 50 years old who had recovered from COVID-19. CDR3s include the opening cysteine and the closing phenylalanine or tryptophan. The D gene is left open where the match is weak. Not all rows give a size; the values are once, few, many and, for expanded clones, a class.

v_call	clone_size	j_call	d_call	cdr3_aa	cdr3_nt
TRBV2	NA	TRBJ1-5	NA	CASSPFRYSNQPQHF	TGTGCCAGCAGTCCTTTCCGCTATAGCAATCAGCCCCAGCATTTT
TRBV9	NA	TRBJ2-5	NA	CASSPDRLQETQYF	TGTGCCAGCAGTCCAGACAGGCTACAAGAGACCCAGTACTTC
TRBV6-5	NA	TRBJ1-5	NA	CATSSGNSNQPQHF	TGTGCCACCTCCTCGGGTAATAGCAATCAGCCCCAGCATTTT
TRBV2	NA	TRBJ1-4	NA	CASSERIGLHNF	TGTGCCAGCAGTGAAAGAATAGGACTGCACAATTTT
TRBV27	NA	TRBJ1-1	NA	CASSLSVRGGRYTEAFF	TGTGCCAGCAGTTTATCGGTCCGGGGGGGGCGATACACTGAAGCTTTCTTT
TRBV9	NA	TRBJ1-1	NA	CASSVSSLPWANTEAFF	TGTGCCAGCAGCGTCAGTAGTCTGCCTTGGGCGAACACTGAAGCTTTCTTT
TRBV29-1	NA	TRBJ1-3	NA	CSVSGSGNTIYF	TGCAGCGTTTCCGGGTCTGGAAACACCATATATTTT
TRBV5-4	NA	TRBJ2-3	TRBD1	CASSFQGAVTDTQYF	TGTGCCAGCAGCTTTCAGGGGGCTGTAACAGATACGCAGTATTTT
TRBV5-1	NA	TRBJ2-1	TRBD1	CASSLGTGGNEQFF	TGCGCCAGCAGCTTAGGGACAGGGGGCAATGAGCAGTTCTTC
TRBV7-9	NA	TRBJ1-2	TRBD1	CASSTGQGAFYGYTF	TGTGCCAGCAGCACGGGACAGGGGGCATTCTATGGCTACACCTTC
TRBV29-1	once	TRBJ1-2	TRBD1	CSVPRDSYGYTF	TGCAGCGTCCCCCGGGACAGCTATGGCTACACCTTC
TRBV18	few	TRBJ1-4	TRBD1	CASSPGTGAEKLFF	TGTGCCAGCTCACCAGGGACAGGGGCTGAAAAACTGTTTTTT
TRBV11-3	NA	TRBJ2-2	NA	CASSLDPRSTGELFF	TGTGCCAGCAGCTTAGACCCCCGGAGCACCGGGGAGCTGTTTTTT
TRBV7-2	NA	TRBJ1-5	TRBD1	CASSLGRGHGQPQHF	TGTGCCAGCAGCTTAGGCAGGGGGCATGGTCAGCCCCAGCATTTT
TRBV9	NA	TRBJ2-6	TRBD2	CASSVVAGGANVLTF	TGTGCCAGCAGCGTAGTAGCGGGTGGGGCCAACGTCCTGACTTTC
TRBV6-2/TRBV6-3	NA	TRBJ1-5	TRBD1	CASSSGQGSNQPQHF	TGTGCCAGCAGTTCGGGACAGGGAAGCAATCAGCCCCAGCATTTT
TRBV5-8	NA	TRBJ1-6	TRBD1	CASSLFPVADRRANSPLHF	TGTGCCAGCAGCTTATTCCCAGTAGCGGACAGGCGAGCCAATTCACCCCTCCACTTT
TRBV5-1	NA	TRBJ2-5	NA	CASRATGIVGELYQETQYF	TGCGCCAGCAGGGCCACCGGAATTGTAGGGGAATTGTACCAAGAGACCCAGTACTTC
TRBV7-9	NA	TRBJ1-4	NA	CASSPRGGHLNEKLFF	TGTGCCAGCAGCCCCCGCGGCGGACATCTCAATGAAAAACTGTTTTTT
TRBV9	NA	TRBJ2-2	TRBD1	CASRFTGGTGELFF	TGTGCCAGCCGATTTACAGGGGGCACCGGGGAGCTGTTTTTT
TRBV11-2	NA	TRBJ2-1	NA	CASSQGWIYNEQFF	TGTGCCAGCAGCCAGGGTTGGATCTACAATGAGCAGTTCTTC
TRBV5-1	NA	TRBJ2-2	NA	CASSPVAVRNTGELFF	TGCGCCAGCAGTCCTGTAGCGGTGCGGAACACCGGGGAGCTGTTTTTT
TRBV7-2	NA	TRBJ2-3	TRBD2	CASSPKSGGYTDTQYF	TGTGCCAGCAGCCCCAAGAGCGGGGGGTACACAGATACGCAGTATTTT
TRBV11-2	few	TRBJ1-2	NA	CASTGYLGGTTNYGYTF	TGTGCCAGCACCGGATACTTGGGAGGGACCACTAACTATGGCTACACCTTC
TRBV11-2	NA	TRBJ1-6	TRBD1	CASSLETGSQRSPLHF	TGTGCCAGCAGCTTAGAGACAGGGTCCCAGCGTTCACCCCTCCACTTT
TRBV27	NA	TRBJ1-5	NA	CANPQGMRAQPQHF	TGTGCCAATCCACAGGGTATGAGAGCTCAGCCCCAGCATTTT
TRBV9	once	TRBJ2-1	TRBD1	CASTLWDRDYNEQFF	TGTGCCAGCACCCTGTGGGACAGGGATTACAATGAGCAGTTCTTC
TRBV3-1/TRBV3-2	NA	TRBJ1-4	TRBD1	CASSLQPRQGGWGELFF	TGTGCCAGCAGCCTACAACCTCGACAGGGCGGTTGGGGGGAACTGTTTTTT
TRBV7-9	few	TRBJ2-2	NA	CASSLTGPFNTGELFF	TGTGCCAGCAGCTTAACAGGGCCATTTAACACCGGGGAGCTGTTTTTT
TRBV7-8	NA	TRBJ1-5	TRBD1	CASSLGDRFYNQPQHF	TGTGCCAGCAGCTTAGGGGACAGGTTTTACAATCAGCCCCAGCATTTT
TRBV21-1	NA	TRBJ2-1	NA	CASSNFLAGENEQFF	TGTGCCAGCAGCAACTTTCTAGCGGGGGAAAATGAGCAGTTCTTC
TRBV9	NA	TRBJ2-3	NA	CASSVTGVVPDTQYF	TGTGCCAGCAGCGTTACCGGGGTCGTCCCAGATACGCAGTATTTT